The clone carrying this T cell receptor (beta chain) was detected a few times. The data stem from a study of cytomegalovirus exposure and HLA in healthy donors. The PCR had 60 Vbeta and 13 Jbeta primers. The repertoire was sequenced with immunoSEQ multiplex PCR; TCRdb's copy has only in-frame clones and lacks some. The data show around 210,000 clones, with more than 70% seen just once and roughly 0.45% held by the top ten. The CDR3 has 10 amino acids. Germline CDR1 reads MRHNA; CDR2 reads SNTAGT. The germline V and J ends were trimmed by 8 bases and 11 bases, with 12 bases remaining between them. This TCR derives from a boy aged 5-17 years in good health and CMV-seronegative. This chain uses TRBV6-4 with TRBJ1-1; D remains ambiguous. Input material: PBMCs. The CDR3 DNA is TGTGCCAGCGTCAGGTGGTTGGCTTTCTTT. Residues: CASVRWLAFF.